This passage covers 22 T cell receptor beta chains from one sample sequenced in a study of cytomegalovirus exposure and HLA in healthy donors (dated by TCRdb to the late 2010s). Libraries were made using the immunoSEQ multiplex PCR assay. For the multiplex PCR, a mixture combining 60 forward primers for TCR Vbeta segments and 13 reverse primers for TCR Jbeta segments was used. This immuneACCESS table, as held by TCRdb, lists in-frame sequences with V and J called but not all clones. Of the missing ones, under half trace to an unresolved V gene in checked studies; the others have no known cause. In this sample the table shows around 65,000 clones, 75% to 85% of which occur a single time. The ten top clones hold roughly 50% of the sample. The sequenced sample was PBMCs. These receptors all come from a man in his fifties in good health and CMV-seropositive.

The chain is built from TRBV7-9 and TRBJ2-7; D is unresolved. The CDR3 has 14 residues. Germline CDR1 and CDR2: SEHNR and FQNEAQ (reference sequence). The germline V and J ends were trimmed by 3 bases and 5 bases, with 14 bases remaining between them. Here the CDR3 reads CASSFYSSTDEQYF. CDR3 nucleotide sequence: TGTGCCAGCAGCTTTTATAGCAGTACCGACGAGCAGTACTTC. The complete variable domain, with remaining parts taken from reference TRBV7-9 and TRBJ2-7, reads DTGVSQNPRHKITKRGQNVTFRCDPISEHNRLYWYRQTLGQGPEFLTYFQNEAQLEKSRLLSDRFSAERPKGSFSTLEIQRTEQGDSAMYLCASSFYSSTDEQYFGPGTRLTVT.

The rearrangement joins TRBV2 to TRBJ2-3; D call uncertain. This CDR3 is 11 amino acids long. Per germline, CDR1 SNHLY and CDR2 FYNNEI. V lost 3 bases to trimming and J lost 4 bases, with 2 bases between them. The CDR3 reads CASSDADTQYF. Here the CDR3 DNA reads TGTGCCAGCAGTGACGCAGATACGCAGTATTTT.

The genes are TRBV7-3 and TRBJ2-3, with a tentative D call TRBD2 (5 bases). The CDR3 totals 15 residues. Trimming removed 5 bases at V and 3 bases at J, with 15 bases between. Germline V gene lookup returns CDR1 SGHTA and CDR2 FQGTGA. CDR3 bases: TGTGCCAGCAGCACTAACGCGGGCTTGACAGATACGCAGTATTTT. Amino acids: CASSTNAGLTDTQYF.

This chain links TRBV29-1 with TRBJ1-1; maybe TRBD1 (5 bases). Trimming removed 3 bases from V and 11 bases from J, with 19 bases in between. Germline lookup yields CDR1 SQVTM and CDR2 ANQGSEA. This CDR3 is built from 13 residues. Here the CDR3 reads CSVDQGGVLEAFF. CDR3 in DNA: TGCAGCGTTGACCAGGGAGGGGTTCTTGAGGCTTTCTTT.

The rearrangement joins TRBV7-2 to TRBJ2-2; D might be TRBD2 (6 bases). Looked up from germline, CDR1 is SGHTA and CDR2 is FQGNSA. V dropped 3 bases and J dropped 2 bases, with 16 bases sitting between them. The CDR3 is 17 amino acids. The CDR3 coding sequence is TGTGCCAGCAGCTTCCCTGCGGGGTCAGTCAACACCGGGGAGCTGTTTTTT. Protein product: CASSFPAGSVNTGELFF.

The genes are TRBV15 and TRBJ1-6, with TRBD1 as a possible D gene (5 bases). Germline CDR1 LNHNV, CDR2 YYDKDF (reference sequence). The ends were cut back, 1 base at V and 5 bases at J, with 15 bases in the middle. This CDR3 comprises 17 residues. CDR3: CATSRGGDGLDNSPLHF. CDR3 coding DNA: TGTGCCACCAGCAGAGGGGGGGATGGGCTCGATAATTCACCCCTCCACTTT.

This clone showed up just once. V is TRBV4-1 and J is TRBJ2-7; D might be TRBD1 (6 bases). The CDR3 spans 14 residues. Trimming took 4 bases from V and 1 from J, leaving 11 bases between them. CDR1 and CDR2 (germline): MGHRA, YSYEKL. The CDR3, as DNA: TGCGCCAGCAGCCTTGCCCAGGGGTCCTACGAGCAGTACTTC. It is translated as CASSLAQGSYEQYF.

This sequence joins TRBV18 and TRBJ1-1; maybe TRBD1 (5 bases). The CDR3 is 15 amino acids. V shed 2 bases and J shed 5 bases, with 15 bases lying between them. Germline V gene data show CDR1 as KGHSH and CDR2 as LQKENI. The CDR3, as DNA: TGTGCCAGCTCACCAAGTCGGCAGGGTCTTACTGAAGCTTTCTTT. Amino acid sequence: CASSPSRQGLTEAFF.

The gene calls are TRBV6-5 and TRBJ1-1; the D gene is possibly TRBD1 (6 bases). Per the germline V gene, CDR1 is MNHEY and CDR2 is SVGAGI. The CDR3 loop spans 14 amino acids. Trimming took 0 bases from V and 4 from J, leaving 9 bases between them. The CDR3 reads CASSYSDSFTEAFF. In DNA, the CDR3 is TGTGCCAGCAGTTACTCGGACAGCTTCACTGAAGCTTTCTTT.

The rearrangement joins TRBV4-3 to TRBJ2-7, with D perhaps matching TRBD2 (6 bases). This CDR3 spans 15 amino acids. Germline V lookup: CDR1 LGHNA, CDR2 YSLEER. The V and J ends lost 0 bases and 2 bases respectively, with 11 bases between them. The CDR3 reads CASSQDRGGTYEQYF. Here the CDR3 DNA reads TGCGCCAGCAGCCAAGATAGGGGAGGAACCTACGAGCAGTACTTC.

The CDR3 DNA reads TGTGCCAGCAGCCCCGGGGATTATAGCAATCAGCCCCAGCATTTT. This encodes CASSPGDYSNQPQHF. V usage is TRBV9 and J usage is TRBJ1-5; D is uncertain. The CDR3 totals 15 residues. The germline V gene encodes CDR1 SGDLS and CDR2 YYNGEE. V lost 4 bases to trimming and J lost 0 bases, with 11 bases between them.

This rearrangement joins TRBV5-1 to TRBJ2-7, with 10 bases identical to TRBD1. J was trimmed by 4 bases and V by 3 bases; bases with no gene match: 4. Germline V CDR1 and CDR2: SGHRS, YFSETQ. This CDR3 is built from 14 residues. The CDR3 loop reads CASSWGQGTYEQYF. The CDR3 bases are TGCGCCAGCAGCTGGGGACAGGGGACGTACGAGCAGTACTTC.

The chain joins TRBV7-2 to TRBJ2-7, with D possibly being TRBD2 (5 bases). CDR1 is SGHTA and CDR2 is FQGNSA in the germline V gene. This CDR3 is 14 amino acids long. Trimming shortened V by 4 bases and J by 3 bases, and 13 bases separated the two germline ends. The CDR3 region has the DNA TGTGCCAGCAGCTCGGGCAAAGAGGGCTACGAGCAGTACTTC. It codes for CASSSGKEGYEQYF.

This rearrangement joins TRBV4-3 to TRBJ2-5, with 9 bases identical to TRBD2. The CDR3 is 16 amino acids. CDR1 is LGHNA and CDR2 is YSLEER in the germline V gene. With V trimmed by 3 bases and J by 5 bases, 10 bases remained unmatched. The CDR3 protein is CASSQPLSGGMETQYF. Written as DNA, the CDR3 is TGCGCCAGCAGCCAGCCTCTGAGCGGGGGGATGGAGACCCAGTACTTC.

The table lists this clone with a count of one. The V and J genes are TRBV7-9 and TRBJ2-1; tentative D call: TRBD1 (6 bases). The CDR3 loop spans 14 amino acids. Germline V gives CDR1 SEHNR, CDR2 FQNEAQ (reference sequence). Trimming took off 6 bases at V and 3 bases at J, with 12 bases between the two ends. The CDR3: CASSTGQHYNEQFF. CDR3 DNA: TGTGCCAGCAGTACGGGACAACACTACAATGAGCAGTTCTTC.

The V and J genes are TRBV4-1 and TRBJ2-7, with D possibly matching TRBD1 (6 bases). The germline V gene has CDR1 MGHRA and CDR2 YSYEKL. The CDR3 extends over 13 amino acids. Trimming took 3 bases from V and 6 from J, leaving 12 bases between them. CDR3 region: CASSHKQGVEQYF. As DNA, the CDR3 is TGCGCCAGCAGCCACAAACAGGGTGTCGAGCAGTACTTC.

This chain connects TRBV6-5 to TRBJ1-2; 7 bases match TRBD1. Unmatched junction bases numbered 10, after V lost 7 bases and J lost 5 bases. CDR3 size: 14 residues. CDR1 is MNHEY and CDR2 is SVGAGI in the germline V gene. DNA for the CDR3: TGTGCCAGCACGGATACAGGGGAATATTATGGCTACACCTTC. Amino acid sequence: CASTDTGEYYGYTF.

CDR3 residues: CASSLAGNYGYTF. The DNA for the CDR3 is TGTGCCAGCAGCTTGGCAGGAAACTATGGCTACACCTTC. The V gene is TRBV5-6, the J gene TRBJ1-2, with no clear D. Germline loops: CDR1 SGHDT, CDR2 YYEEEE. V shed 0 bases and J shed 2 bases, with 5 bases lying between them. This CDR3 is 13 amino acids long.

J is TRBJ2-7 and V is TRBV12-5; 7 bases are shared with TRBD1. Germline V gives CDR1 LGHNT, CDR2 FRNRAP. The CDR3 sequence is 13 residues long. J lost 5 bases, V lost 2 bases, and 3 bases had no gene match. The CDR3 coding sequence is TGTGCTAGTGGTTTGTCAGGGGGACACGAGCAGTACTTC. Translated, it gives CASGLSGGHEQYF.

The chain employs TRBV18 and TRBJ2-1, with D perhaps matching TRBD1 (6 bases). In germline, CDR1 is KGHSH, CDR2 LQKENI. The CDR3 covers 16 residues. V was pared by 2 bases and J by 4 bases, with 15 bases between. The CDR3 spells CASSPNRAGAYNEQFF. The CDR3 nucleotides are TGTGCCAGCTCACCAAACCGGGCAGGGGCATACAATGAGCAGTTCTTC.

This clone was detected a few times. This chain links TRBV7-2 with TRBJ1-2, with D maybe TRBD1 (5 bases). CDR3 size: 14 residues. V lost 0 bases and J lost 4, with 9 bases in between. Germline assignment: CDR1 SGHTA and CDR2 FQGNSA. CDR3 region: CASSLAQGSYGYTF. The DNA for the CDR3 is TGTGCCAGCAGCTTAGCCCAGGGTAGCTATGGCTACACCTTC.

This clone was seen a few times. V and J are TRBV6-5 and TRBJ2-3; TRBD2 aligns across 8 bases. This CDR3 spans 14 amino acids. CDR1 is MNHEY, CDR2 SVGAGI, per germline. With V trimmed by 6 bases and J by 0 bases, 2 bases remained unmatched. The CDR3 spells CASRLAVSTDTQYF. For the CDR3, the DNA is TGTGCCAGCAGACTAGCGGTGAGCACAGATACGCAGTATTTT.